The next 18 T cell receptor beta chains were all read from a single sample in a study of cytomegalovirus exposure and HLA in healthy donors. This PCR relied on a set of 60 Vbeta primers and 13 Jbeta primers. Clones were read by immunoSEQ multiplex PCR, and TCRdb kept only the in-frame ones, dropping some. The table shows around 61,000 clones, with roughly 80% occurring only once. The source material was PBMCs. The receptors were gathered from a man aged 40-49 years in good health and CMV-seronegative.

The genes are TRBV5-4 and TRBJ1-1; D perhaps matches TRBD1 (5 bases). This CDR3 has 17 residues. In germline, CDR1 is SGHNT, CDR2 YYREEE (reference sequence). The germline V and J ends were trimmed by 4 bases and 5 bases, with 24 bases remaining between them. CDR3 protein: CASSQVTHIGGGTEAFF. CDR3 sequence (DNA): TGTGCCAGCAGCCAGGTCACACACATTGGGGGGGGTACTGAAGCTTTCTTT.

CDR3 loop: CASSQVPPPLRLRGNEQFF. CDR3 nucleotide sequence: TGCGCCAGCAGCCAAGTGCCTCCCCCTTTGAGGCTACGGGGCAATGAGCAGTTCTTC. This chain joins TRBV4-1 and TRBJ2-1, with D perhaps matching TRBD2 (5 bases). Germline CDR1 MGHRA, CDR2 YSYEKL. The CDR3 runs to 19 residues. Trimming removed 1 base at V and 6 bases at J, with 25 bases between.

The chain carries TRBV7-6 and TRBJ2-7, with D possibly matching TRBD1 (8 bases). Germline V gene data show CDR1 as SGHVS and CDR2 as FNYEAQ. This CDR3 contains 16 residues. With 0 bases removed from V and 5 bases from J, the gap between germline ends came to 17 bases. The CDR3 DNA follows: TGTGCCAGCAGCTTAGCGGGGGGGACAGGCCCCCACGAGCAGTACTTC. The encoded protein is CASSLAGGTGPHEQYF.

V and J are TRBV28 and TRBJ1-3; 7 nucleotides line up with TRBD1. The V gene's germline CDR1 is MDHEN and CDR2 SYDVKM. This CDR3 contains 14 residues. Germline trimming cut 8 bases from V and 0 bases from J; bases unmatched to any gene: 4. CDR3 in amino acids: CASGTGDSGNTIYF. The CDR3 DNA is TGTGCCAGCGGCACAGGGGACTCTGGAAACACCATATATTTT. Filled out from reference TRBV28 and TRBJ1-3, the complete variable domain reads DVKVTQSSRYLVKRTGEKVFLECVQDMDHENMFWYRQDPGLGLRLIYFSYDVKMKEKGDIPEGYSVSREKKERFSLILESASTNQTSMYLCASGTGDSGNTIYFGEGSWLTVV.

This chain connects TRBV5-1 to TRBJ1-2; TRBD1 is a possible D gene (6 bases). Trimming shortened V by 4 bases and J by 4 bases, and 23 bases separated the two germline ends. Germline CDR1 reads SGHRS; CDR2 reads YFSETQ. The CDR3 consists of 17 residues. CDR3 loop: CASSREGQFGSLYGYTF. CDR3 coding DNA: TGCGCCAGCAGCCGCGAAGGACAGTTCGGTTCCCTCTATGGCTACACCTTC.

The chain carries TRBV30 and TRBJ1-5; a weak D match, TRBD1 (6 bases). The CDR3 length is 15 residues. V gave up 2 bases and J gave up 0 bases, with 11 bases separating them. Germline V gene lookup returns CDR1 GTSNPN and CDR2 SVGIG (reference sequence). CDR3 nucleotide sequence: TGTGCCTGGAGTCTCGGGGGGCTTAGCAATCAGCCCCAGCATTTT. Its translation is CAWSLGGLSNQPQHF.

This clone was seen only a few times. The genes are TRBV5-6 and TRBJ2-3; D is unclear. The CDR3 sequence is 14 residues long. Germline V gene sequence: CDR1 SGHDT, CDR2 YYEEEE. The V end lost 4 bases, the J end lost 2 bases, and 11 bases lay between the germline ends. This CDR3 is CASSSVWVTDTQYF. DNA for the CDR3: TGTGCCAGCAGCAGCGTGTGGGTCACAGATACGCAGTATTTT. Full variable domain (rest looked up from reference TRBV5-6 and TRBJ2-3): DAGVTQSPTHLIKTRGQQVTLRCSPKSGHDTVSWYQQALGQGPQFIFQYYEEEERQRGNFPDRFSGHQFPNYSSELNVNALLLGDSALYLCASSSVWVTDTQYFGPGTRLTVL.

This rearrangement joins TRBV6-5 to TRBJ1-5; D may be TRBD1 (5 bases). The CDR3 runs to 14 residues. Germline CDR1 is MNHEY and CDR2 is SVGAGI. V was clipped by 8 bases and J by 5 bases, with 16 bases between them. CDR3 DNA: TGTGCCAGCCGGCGGGGGGGGAGAGATCAGCCCCAGCATTTT. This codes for CASRRGGRDQPQHF.

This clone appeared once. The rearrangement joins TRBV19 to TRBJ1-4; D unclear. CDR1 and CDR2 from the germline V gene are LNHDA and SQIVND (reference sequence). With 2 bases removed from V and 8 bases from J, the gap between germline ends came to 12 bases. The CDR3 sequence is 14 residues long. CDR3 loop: CASSITRRGEKLFF. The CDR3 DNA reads TGTGCCAGTAGTATAACCCGAAGAGGGGAAAAACTGTTTTTT.

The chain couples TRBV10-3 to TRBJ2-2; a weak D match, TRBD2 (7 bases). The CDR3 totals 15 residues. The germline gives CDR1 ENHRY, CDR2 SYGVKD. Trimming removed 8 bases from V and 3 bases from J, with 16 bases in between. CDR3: CAIGGVGGHTGELFF. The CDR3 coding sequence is TGTGCCATCGGGGGCGTGGGGGGGCACACCGGGGAGCTGTTTTTT.

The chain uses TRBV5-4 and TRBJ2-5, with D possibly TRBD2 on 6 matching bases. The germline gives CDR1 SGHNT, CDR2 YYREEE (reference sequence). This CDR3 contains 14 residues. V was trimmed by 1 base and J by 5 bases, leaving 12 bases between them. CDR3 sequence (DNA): TGTGCCAGCAGCTTGACGGGGGTCGAGGAGACCCAGTACTTC. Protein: CASSLTGVEETQYF.

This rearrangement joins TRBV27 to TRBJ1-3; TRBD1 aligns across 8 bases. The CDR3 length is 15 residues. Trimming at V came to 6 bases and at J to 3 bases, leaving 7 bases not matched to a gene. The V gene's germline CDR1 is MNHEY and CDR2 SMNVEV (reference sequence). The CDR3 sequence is CASRRTGGGGNTIYF. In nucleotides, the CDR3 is TGTGCCAGCAGACGTACAGGGGGAGGTGGAAACACCATATATTTT.

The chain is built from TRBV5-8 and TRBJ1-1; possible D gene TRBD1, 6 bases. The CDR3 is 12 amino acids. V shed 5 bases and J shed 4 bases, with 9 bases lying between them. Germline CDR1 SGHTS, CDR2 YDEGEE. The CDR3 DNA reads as TGTGCCAGCAGTTTCAGGGGCACTGAAGCTTTCTTT. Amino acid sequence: CASSFRGTEAFF. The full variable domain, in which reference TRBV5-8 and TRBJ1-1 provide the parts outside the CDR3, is EAGVTQSPTHLIKTRGQQATLRCSPISGHTSVYWYQQALGLGLQFLLWYDEGEERNRGNFPPRFSGRQFPNYSSELNVNALELEDSALYLCASSFRGTEAFFGQGTRLTVV.

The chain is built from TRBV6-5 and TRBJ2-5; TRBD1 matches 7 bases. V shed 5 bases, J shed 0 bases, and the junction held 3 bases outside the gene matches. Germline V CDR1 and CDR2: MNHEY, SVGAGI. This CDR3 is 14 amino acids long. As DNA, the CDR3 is TGTGCCAGCAGTAGGGGACAGTACCAAGAGACCCAGTACTTC. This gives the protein CASSRGQYQETQYF.

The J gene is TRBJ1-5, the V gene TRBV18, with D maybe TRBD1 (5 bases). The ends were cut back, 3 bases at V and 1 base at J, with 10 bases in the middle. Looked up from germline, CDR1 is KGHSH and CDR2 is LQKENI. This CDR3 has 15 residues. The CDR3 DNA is TGTGCCAGCTCACCCCGGGACTCAAGCAATCAGCCCCAGCATTTT. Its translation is CASSPRDSSNQPQHF. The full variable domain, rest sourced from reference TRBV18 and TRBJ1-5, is NAGVMQNPRHLVRRRGQEARLRCSPMKGHSHVYWYRQLPEEGLKFMVYLQKENIIDESGMPKERFSAEFPKEGPSILRIQQVVRGDSAAYFCASSPRDSSNQPQHFGDGTRLSIL.

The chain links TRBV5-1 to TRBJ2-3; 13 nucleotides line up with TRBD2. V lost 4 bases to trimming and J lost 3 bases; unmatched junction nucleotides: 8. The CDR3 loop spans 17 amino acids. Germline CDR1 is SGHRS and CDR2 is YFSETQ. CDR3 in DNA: TGCGCCAGCAGCCAGGGACTAGCGGGGACGCTAACAGATACGCAGTATTTT. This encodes CASSQGLAGTLTDTQYF.

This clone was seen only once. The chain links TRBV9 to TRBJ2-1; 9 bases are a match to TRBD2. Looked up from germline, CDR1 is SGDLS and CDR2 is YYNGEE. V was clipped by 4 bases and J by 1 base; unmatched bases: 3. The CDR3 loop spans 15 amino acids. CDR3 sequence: CASSRGGASYNEQFF. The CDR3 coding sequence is TGTGCCAGCAGCCGCGGGGGGGCTTCCTACAATGAGCAGTTCTTC.

The CDR3 DNA is TGCGCCAGCAGCTCGCTGGGACAGGGGGAAAAACTGTTTTTT. This sequence encodes CASSSLGQGEKLFF. The gene calls are TRBV5-1 and TRBJ1-4, with 10 positions matching TRBD1. The germline CDR1 and CDR2 sequences are SGHRS and YFSETQ. The CDR3 has 14 amino acids. V lost 3 bases to trimming and J lost 8 bases; unmatched junction nucleotides: 4.